This entry features one T cell receptor beta chain sequence. Its cognate antigen is unknown. There are 13 residues in the CDR3. Trimming pared 9 bases from V and 5 bases from J, leaving 16 bases between. Germline V lookup: CDR1 LNHDA, CDR2 SQIVND (reference sequence). The sample comes from a study of T cell responses to AZD1222 COVID-19 vaccine. The table came from immunoSEQ multiplex PCR; TCRdb's copy has only in-frame clones and leaves some out. The sample has 100,000 to 150,000 clones, 80% to 95% seen once; the top ten hold roughly 13%. General study results and limits: The study found vaccine-associated CD4 TCRs spanning spike, dominant at 160-218 and 743-854. Among spike-specific TCRs, nearly half reportedly target unmutated variant regions.

This rearrangement joins TRBV19 to TRBJ2-5; D call uncertain. This clonotype originated in an adult in good health. Sequenced material: peripheral blood, taken on day 0 of AZD1222 vaccination. As DNA, the CDR3 is TGTGCCAGCGCTGAAGACTCGAGGGAGACCCAGTACTTC. Its translation is CASAEDSRETQYF.